These T cell receptor beta chains were read from a single sample in a study of blood T cell repertoires in COVID-19. TCRdb's table, derived via immunoSEQ multiplex PCR, lists solely in-frame clones and lacks some. The sample has 20,000 to 25,000 clones, around 88% seen once. Sequencing used peripheral blood. Receptors originate from a human donor with active COVID-19. The donor label of this sample is uncertain. Each CDR3 is given with its conserved first and last residue. D genes are given only for firm matches. A row's size may be missing; if present it is once, few, many or a size class.

clone size	J gene	V gene	D gene	CDR3 DNA	CDR3 protein
.	TRBJ2-7	TRBV30	.	TGTGCCTGGAGTGTCTCAGGCATCCACGGCCTCTCCTACGAGCAGTACTTC	CAWSVSGIHGLSYEQYF
.	TRBJ2-7	TRBV4-3	.	TGCGCCAGCAGCCAGACAGGGATCGGGGGGGGCTACGAGCAGTACTTC	CASSQTGIGGGYEQYF
.	TRBJ2-1	TRBV5-1	TRBD2	TGCGCCAGCAGCGGACTAGCGGGAAGCGTCTACAATGAGCAGTTCTTC	CASSGLAGSVYNEQFF
.	TRBJ2-3	TRBV5-1	.	TGCGCCAGCAGCTTCAACAGAGACACAGATACGCAGTATTTT	CASSFNRDTDTQYF
.	TRBJ1-2	TRBV4-1	.	TGCGCCAGCAGCCAAGTGGGGGGTGGGGGTAACTATGGCTACACCTTC	CASSQVGGGGNYGYTF
.	TRBJ2-1	TRBV18	TRBD1	TGTGCCAGCTCACCGCAACCATCCGGGACAGGGGGGAATGAGCAGTTCTTC	CASSPQPSGTGGNEQFF
few	TRBJ2-1	TRBV19	TRBD2	TGTGCCAGTAGTGGGAGCGGGACGGCCAATGAGCAGTTCTTC	CASSGSGTANEQFF
.	TRBJ2-5	TRBV29-1	TRBD2	TGCAGCGTAGGCGCACTAGCGGGAGGCAGGGAGACCCAGTACTTC	CSVGALAGGRETQYF
.	TRBJ1-1	TRBV7-2	TRBD1	TGTGCCAGCAGCTTGTGGACAGGGGGCTTCTCTGAAGCTTTCTTT	CASSLWTGGFSEAFF
.	TRBJ2-7	TRBV6-2/TRBV6-3	.	TGTGCCAGCAGTCTAGCTCGCGAGCAGTACTTC	CASSLAREQYF
once	TRBJ1-1	TRBV19	.	TGTGCCAGTAGTCCCCGGGACATGACCATGAACACTGAAGCTTTCTTT	CASSPRDMTMNTEAFF
.	TRBJ1-4	TRBV5-1	.	TGCGCCAGCAGCTTGGGCGGGGGAACTAATGAAAAACTGTTTTTT	CASSLGGGTNEKLFF
.	TRBJ1-6	TRBV14	.	TGTGCCAGCAGCCAATTTGAGGCTGCTGGTTCACCCCTCCACTTT	CASSQFEAAGSPLHF
.	TRBJ2-2	TRBV30	.	TGTGCCTGGAGTCGCCTGTATGGAGCGAACACCGGGGAGCTGTTTTTT	CAWSRLYGANTGELFF
.	TRBJ2-3	TRBV13	.	TGTGCCAGCAGAAGACTCACAGATACGCAGTATTTT	CASRRLTDTQYF
.	TRBJ2-6	TRBV19	TRBD1	TGTGCCAGTAGTATGCCGGGACAGGGATTCTCTGGGGCCAACGTCCTGACTTTC	CASSMPGQGFSGANVLTF